The source of this T cell receptor (beta chain) is a study of post-analysis software for immune sequencing data. In the study overall: Recorded disease courses covered relapsing-remitting, secondary progressive and progressive-relapsing multiple sclerosis. Some patients had no subtype annotation. Regarding the study as a whole: Normalized Chao1 diversity was significantly reduced in patients versus controls. Higher frequency in patients than in controls was seen for several TRBV segments, with TRBV5-6, TRBV5-1 and TRBV20-1 among them. Strong same-batch co-clustering of samples appeared with F measure clustering.

The CDR3 covers 13 residues. The J segment lost 2 bases and the V segment lost 6 bases, leaving 3 bases of the junction unmatched. The TCR beta cDNA libraries contained unique molecular identifiers. With about 1 to 11 million T cells as the source, a few hundred thousand cDNA molecules resulted. TCRdb itself ran the PCR reads through MiXCR, one entry per CDR3 protein. Of 400,000 to 500,000 distinct CDR3 sequences listed, approximately 39% are singletons. Turning to this clonotype: Its specificity is unknown. A much larger clone differs from this one at a single base, so this may be a read error.

The gene calls are TRBV12-3 or TRBV12-4 and TRBJ1-2; 7 bases line up with TRBD1. Sequenced: blood. This TCR was sampled from a girl aged 2 to 10 with multiple sclerosis. CDR3 nucleotides: TGTGCCAGCAGGGCGACAGGGAACTATGGCTACACCTTC. Translation gives CASRATGNYGYTF.